This T cell receptor (beta chain) is from a study of blood T cell repertoires in COVID-19. Background on the study: There were acute and convalescent COVID-19 samples, and they came from the United States, Italy and Spain.

Profiled with immunoSEQ multiplex PCR; TCRdb holds only in-frame clones, not every one. The sample shows more than 120,000 clones, about 87% of them seen only once. The germline V gene encodes CDR1 SGHNT and CDR2 YYREEE (reference sequence). V lost 4 bases, J lost 5 bases, and 18 bases lay in between. The CDR3 covers 15 residues. The sequence was collected from a man aged 50-60 years in a cohort exposed to, infected with or recovered from COVID-19 (not recorded which). The V gene is TRBV5-4, the J gene TRBJ2-5, with D perhaps matching TRBD2 (5 bases). Sequencing was done on a sample of PBMCs or T cells enriched from blood (not recorded which). CDR3 in amino acids: CASSPSPGNGETQYF. The CDR3 bases are TGTGCCAGCAGCCCGAGTCCCGGGAATGGGGAGACCCAGTACTTC. Full variable domain (outside the CDR3, taken from reference TRBV5-4 and TRBJ2-5): ETGVTQSPTHLIKTRGQQVTLRCSSQSGHNTVSWYQQALGQGPQFIFQYYREEENGRGNFPPRFSGLQFPNYSSELNVNALELDDSALYLCASSPSPGNGETQYFGPGTRLLVL.